This TCR beta chain was captured by sequencing in a study of cytomegalovirus exposure and HLA in healthy donors. Study at large: Among the approximately 400 donors who were genotyped, approximately 76% fell in the genetic ancestry cluster that is associated with self-reported Caucasian donors. Study-wide results and limits: In a later analysis, HLA-associated beta chains showed higher expansion and lower generation probabilities than comparable chains. For TCR beta chains, V- and J-gene trimming was later linked to a missense DCLRE1C variant.

For this clone: Antigen specificity is unknown.

V lost 4 bases and J lost 3; bases outside the gene matches: 9. From germline, CDR1 is SGDLS and CDR2 YYNGEE. The CDR3 is 17 residues long. PCR was performed using 60 Vbeta and 13 Jbeta primers. Per the authors' pipeline: Unique TCR beta chains numbered around 80 million in a later analysis, with roughly 11 million shared. TCRdb's table, derived via immunoSEQ multiplex PCR, lists solely in-frame clones and lacks some. Clonal size and the V and J genes are those of that table, whereas D and trimming came from the DNA. The top ten hold 2.5% to 3% of the sample, which has around 130,000 clones, approximately 80% seen once.

The rearrangement uses TRBV9 and TRBJ2-1; 11 nucleotides align to TRBD2. This receptor was taken from a boy under 10 years old in good health and CMV-seronegative. Source material: PBMCs. CDR3 residues: CASSPYSLAGDYNEQFF. DNA for the CDR3: TGTGCCAGCAGCCCTTACTCACTAGCGGGGGACTACAATGAGCAGTTCTTC.